These 17 T cell receptor beta chains share one sample of origin, sequenced in a study of blood T cell repertoires in COVID-19. Sequencing was performed with immunoSEQ multiplex PCR; in TCRdb, only in-frame clones are kept and a portion is missing. This sample yields 200,000 to 250,000 clones, of which over 75% are seen a single time; around 5.5% belongs to the top ten. The sequenced material came from peripheral blood. The receptors shown here come from a man aged 45-65 years with COVID-19, enrolled during active disease.

The chain joins TRBV19 to TRBJ2-2, with 8 nucleotides matching TRBD2. The CDR3 is 15 amino acids. The germline gives CDR1 LNHDA, CDR2 SQIVND (reference sequence). J was trimmed by 4 bases and V by 0 bases; bases with no gene match: 1. CDR3 bases: TGTGCCAGTAGTATAGAGCGGGGGGTCACCGGGGAGCTGTTTTTT. Translated: CASSIERGVTGELFF. The complete variable domain, with remaining parts taken from reference TRBV19 and TRBJ2-2, reads DGGITQSPKYLFRKEGQNVTLSCEQNLNHDAMYWYRQDPGQGLRLIYYSQIVNDFQKGDIAEGYSVSREKKESFPLTVTSAQKNPTAFYLCASSIERGVTGELFFGEGSRLTVL.

The chain joins TRBV4-1 to TRBJ1-4; 8 bases fit TRBD1. The CDR3 is 13 residues long. J lost 7 bases, V lost 3 bases, and 1 base had no gene match. Germline values: CDR1 MGHRA, CDR2 YSYEKL. The CDR3 loop reads CASSQTGVEKLFF. Here the CDR3 DNA reads TGCGCCAGCAGCCAGACAGGGGTTGAAAAACTGTTTTTT.

The V call is TRBV2, the J call TRBJ2-7; TRBD1 matches at 7 bases. Germline lookup yields CDR1 SNHLY and CDR2 FYNNEI. This CDR3 comprises 12 residues. The J segment lost 4 bases and the V segment lost 5 bases, leaving 2 bases of the junction unmatched. CDR3 in amino acids: CASSKQGYEQYF. The CDR3 DNA reads as TGTGCCAGCAGTAAACAGGGGTACGAGCAGTACTTC.

The chain couples TRBV3-1 (or the pseudogene TRBV3-2) to TRBJ1-6; 7 positions match TRBD1. Germline lookup yields CDR1 LGHDT and CDR2 YNNKEL (reference sequence). This CDR3 is built from 13 residues. After removal of 3 bases from V and 8 bases from J, the junction contained 1 base not matched to a gene. CDR3 in amino acids: CASSHDRDSPLHF. The CDR3 nucleotides read TGTGCCAGCAGCCACGACAGGGATTCACCCCTCCACTTT.

This chain uses TRBV6-5 with TRBJ2-5; TRBD2 is a possible D gene (7 bases). The CDR3 covers 14 residues. Germline CDR1 and CDR2: MNHEY and SVGAGI. V dropped 2 bases and J dropped 5 bases, with 12 bases sitting between them. The CDR3 nucleotides are TGTGCCAGCAGTTACGGGGGGGCCGAGGAGACCCAGTACTTC. Amino acid sequence: CASSYGGAEETQYF.

This rearrangement joins TRBV7-8 to TRBJ2-2; the D gene is possibly TRBD2 (6 bases). This CDR3 has 16 amino acids. Between the trimmed V and J ends, which lost 2 bases and 4 bases, there was a span of 14 bases. Per germline, CDR1 SGHVS and CDR2 FQNEAQ. CDR3 sequence (DNA): TGTGCCAGCAGCTTAAGTCTACGGGGGACCACCGGGGAGCTGTTTTTT. Translating it yields CASSLSLRGTTGELFF.

The DNA of the CDR3 is TGTGCCAGCAGTGTCGGGGTCCCGGAAAAACTGTTTTTT. This sequence encodes CASSVGVPEKLFF. V is TRBV2 and J is TRBJ1-4, with unresolved D. The germline V and J ends were trimmed by 4 bases and 8 bases, with 11 bases remaining between them. Germline V gives CDR1 SNHLY, CDR2 FYNNEI. This CDR3 has 13 residues. The full variable domain, in which reference TRBV2 and TRBJ1-4 provide the parts outside the CDR3, is EPEVTQTPSHQVTQMGQEVILRCVPISNHLYFYWYRQILGQKVEFLVSFYNNEISEKSEIFDDQFSVERPDGSNFTLKIRSTKLEDSAMYFCASSVGVPEKLFFGSGTQLSVL.

This sequence joins TRBV12-3 or TRBV12-4 and TRBJ1-2, with 7 bases identical to TRBD1. This CDR3 is 13 amino acids long. Losses at the gene ends were 6 bases for V and 7 bases for J; bases not matched to a gene: 8. The CDR3 DNA sequence: TGTGCCAGCAGGTCCAGGGGGATGGCTGGCTACACCTTC. Translating it yields CASRSRGMAGYTF.

V is TRBV21-1 and J is TRBJ2-2; TRBD2 was called by the table and not checked on the DNA. TRBV21-1 is shown as a pseudogene. The CDR3 consists of 18 residues. The CDR3 DNA sequence: TGTGCCAGCAGCAAAGGTCCACGGCGGGGGCGGGACACCGGGGAGCTGTTTTTT. This sequence encodes CASSKGPRRGRDTGELFF.

In its sample, this clone was seen once. The CDR3 sequence is CASRRGSDYGYTF. The CDR3 region has the DNA TGTGCCAGTAGGAGGGGGTCGGACTATGGCTACACCTTC. The V call is TRBV19, the J call TRBJ1-2; tentatively, D is TRBD1 (6 bases). The ends were cut back, 6 bases at V and 3 bases at J, with 11 bases in the middle. CDR3 size: 13 residues. The germline V gene encodes CDR1 LNHDA and CDR2 SQIVND (reference sequence).

The rearrangement links TRBV7-8 to TRBJ2-7; D is possibly TRBD2 (5 bases). V was shortened by 5 bases and J by 2 bases, with 10 bases between the two germline ends. The CDR3 extends over 13 amino acids. Germline CDR1 SGHVS, CDR2 FQNEAQ. The CDR3 sequence: CASSAGITYEQYF. Here the CDR3 DNA reads TGTGCCAGCAGCGCCGGGATAACCTACGAGCAGTACTTC.

The genes are TRBV3-1 (or the pseudogene TRBV3-2) and TRBJ2-1; TRBD2 matches at 9 bases. This CDR3 spans 17 amino acids. Germline CDR1 LGHDT, CDR2 YNNKEL (reference sequence). V trimming: 1 base; J trimming: 6 bases; junction bases outside the gene matches: 10. The CDR3 here is CASSQGWASGAFNEQFF. The CDR3 DNA reads TGTGCCAGCAGCCAAGGGTGGGCTAGCGGGGCTTTCAATGAGCAGTTCTTC.

This clone appeared once. This CDR3 is CAIIPGGKETQYF. CDR3 DNA: TGTGCCATCATCCCGGGGGGGAAAGAGACCCAGTACTTC. The V gene is TRBV5-5, the J gene TRBJ2-5; 8 bases are shared with TRBD2. There are 13 residues in the CDR3. CDR1 and CDR2 from the germline V gene are SGHKS and YYEKEE (reference sequence). The V segment lost 9 bases and the J segment 3 bases; nucleotides outside the gene matches: 7.

The chain joins TRBV5-1 to TRBJ2-3, with D perhaps TRBD1 (7 bases). V was clipped by 0 bases and J by 5 bases, with 16 bases between them. CDR1 and CDR2 from the germline V gene are SGHRS and YFSETQ. The CDR3 has 16 residues. This CDR3 is CASSLDPGGLKDTQYF. The DNA for the CDR3 is TGCGCCAGCAGCTTGGACCCAGGGGGGTTAAAAGATACGCAGTATTTT. The variable domain in full, completed from reference TRBV5-1 and TRBJ2-3, reads KAGVTQTPRYLIKTRGQQVTLSCSPISGHRSVSWYQQTPGQGLQFLFEYFSETQRNKGNFPGRFSGRQFSNSRSEMNVSTLELGDSALYLCASSLDPGGLKDTQYFGPGTRLTVL.

V gene TRBV19 combines with J gene TRBJ2-2; TRBD2 matches at 11 bases. CDR3 length: 18 amino acids. From germline, CDR1 is LNHDA and CDR2 SQIVND (reference sequence). The V and J ends lost 0 bases and 6 bases, in that order; junction bases with no gene match: 9. CDR3: CASSIDHPGLAVPGELFF. The CDR3 DNA sequence: TGTGCCAGTAGTATAGACCACCCGGGACTAGCGGTGCCCGGGGAGCTGTTTTTT.

This clone occurred a few times. The chain has TRBV2 and TRBJ1-5, with D unresolved. V was clipped by 0 bases and J by 2 bases, with 8 bases between them. Germline V gene data show CDR1 as SNHLY and CDR2 as FYNNEI. The CDR3 contains 15 residues. DNA for the CDR3: TGTGCCAGCAGTGAAGCGCTTCGGGGCAATCAGCCCCAGCATTTT. Its translation is CASSEALRGNQPQHF. Supplemented by reference TRBV2 and TRBJ1-5, the full variable domain reads EPEVTQTPSHQVTQMGQEVILRCVPISNHLYFYWYRQILGQKVEFLVSFYNNEISEKSEIFDDQFSVERPDGSNFTLKIRSTKLEDSAMYFCASSEALRGNQPQHFGDGTRLSIL.

This clone was recorded a few times. V gene TRBV19 combines with J gene TRBJ2-7; the match to TRBD1 covers 7 bases. The germline V gene has CDR1 LNHDA and CDR2 SQIVND (reference sequence). The CDR3 is 19 residues long. V was pared by 4 bases and J by 0 bases, with 18 bases of the junction left unmatched. CDR3 region: CASSKIKLTGPAPSYEQYF. CDR3 coding DNA: TGTGCCAGTAGTAAGATTAAACTGACAGGGCCTGCCCCCTCCTACGAGCAGTACTTC.